This T cell receptor (beta chain) originates from a study of T cell repertoires in cytomegalovirus infection. Study summary: An indication of both CMV infection and matching HLA type came from public TCR beta signatures. Broader study findings: HLA-C-restricted CMV clonotypes gave the most frequent clonotype in two of eight donors.

Trimming shortened V by 6 bases and J by 5 bases, and 8 bases separated the two germline ends. Germline-derived CDR1 and CDR2 are MNHEY and SVGEGT. CDR3 length: 12 residues. About this clonotype itself: Its antigen is not known.

A single record per CDR3 protein comes from TCRdb applying MiXCR to the reads. The data show about 310,000 distinct CDR3 sequences, roughly 25% seen once. The V and J genes are TRBV6-2 or TRBV6-3 and TRBJ2-1; D perhaps matches TRBD2 (6 bases). The source is a human donor in good health (CMV status not recorded). Some clones in this sample may be carry-over from other donors' samples. Source: cultured PBMCs, taken from culture after CMV antigen stimulation. CDR3 sequence reads: CASRGLHNEQFF. Here the CDR3 DNA reads TGTGCCAGCAGGGGACTCCACAATGAGCAGTTCTTC.